The sequence of this TCR beta chain was determined in a study of beta chain features in type 1 diabetes. The ends were cut back, 4 bases at V and 7 bases at J, with 18 bases in the middle. CDR1 SGHRS and CDR2 YFSETQ come from the germline V gene. The CDR3 is 15 amino acids. Investigators reverse transcribed all isolated RNA, so they sequenced expressed TCRB transcripts. Here immunoSEQ multiplex PCR was the method, and the copy in TCRdb shows in-frame clones only, minus some. The sample carries hundreds of thousands of clones, over 11% recorded once. Study-level findings and limits: Patients with Type 1 diabetes showed moderately but significantly shorter TCRB CDR3s in all four CD4+ subsets.

In regard to this clone: The antigen is unknown.

The clonotype was recovered from a young man with type 1 diabetes. Sample: naive CD4+ T cells from blood. V is TRBV5-1 and J is TRBJ2-1, with D possibly TRBD2 on 7 matching bases. The CDR3 DNA reads as TGCGCCAGCAGCCCCGGTGGGGGGGGCTGGAATGAGCAGTTCTTC. The encoded protein is CASSPGGGGWNEQFF. Supplemented by reference TRBV5-1 and TRBJ2-1, the full variable domain reads KAGVTQTPRYLIKTRGQQVTLSCSPISGHRSVSWYQQTPGQGLQFLFEYFSETQRNKGNFPGRFSGRQFSNSRSEMNVSTLELGDSALYLCASSPGGGGWNEQFFGPGTRLTVL.